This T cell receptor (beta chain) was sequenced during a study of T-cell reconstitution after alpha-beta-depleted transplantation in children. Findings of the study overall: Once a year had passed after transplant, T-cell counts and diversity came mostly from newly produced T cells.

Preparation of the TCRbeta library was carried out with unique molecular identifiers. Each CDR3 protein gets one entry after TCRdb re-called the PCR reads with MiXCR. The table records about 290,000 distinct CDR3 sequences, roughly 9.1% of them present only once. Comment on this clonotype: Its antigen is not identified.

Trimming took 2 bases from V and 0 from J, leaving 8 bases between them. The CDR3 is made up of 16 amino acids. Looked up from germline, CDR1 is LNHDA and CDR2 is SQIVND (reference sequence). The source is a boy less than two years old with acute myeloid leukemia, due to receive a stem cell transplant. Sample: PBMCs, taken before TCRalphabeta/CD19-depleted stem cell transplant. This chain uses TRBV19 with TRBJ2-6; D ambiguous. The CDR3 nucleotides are TGTGCCAGTAGTATAATGTTATTCTCTGGGGCCAACGTCCTGACTTTC. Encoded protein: CASSIMLFSGANVLTF.